These T cell receptor beta chains were read from a single sample in a study of T-cell reconstitution after alpha-beta-depleted transplantation in children. TCRdb recomputed calls from the PCR reads with MiXCR, one row per CDR3 protein. The data contain about 690,000 distinct CDR3 sequences, around 16% of them singletons. The sequencing here drew on PBMCs from the stem cell graft donor, taken from the stem cell graft. The receptors derive from a human donor who donated a stem cell graft to a child with acute myeloid leukemia. CDR3s include the opening cysteine and the closing phenylalanine or tryptophan. Fields, in order: D gene, V gene, clone size, J gene, CDR3 DNA, CDR3 protein. A D gene is named only where the DNA matches it firmly. Only some rows state a clone size, as once, few, many or a class for expanded clones.

TRBD1,TRBV29-1,many,TRBJ2-5,TGCAGCGTGGCCGGGACAGGGTCTAAGGAGACCCAGTACTTC,CSVAGTGSKETQYF
TRBD1,TRBV20-1,many,TRBJ2-3,TGCAGTGCTTCCCCGACAGGGCCAGATACGCAGTATTTT,CSASPTGPDTQYF
TRBD1,TRBV12-3/TRBV12-4,many,TRBJ2-7,TGTGCCACATCCAGGGACAGGCTAGCCTACGAGCAGTACTTC,CATSRDRLAYEQYF
.,TRBV20-1,many,TRBJ2-5,TGCAGTGCCTCTACAGGGACGGCGACCCAGTACTTC,CSASTGTATQYF
TRBD1,TRBV2,many,TRBJ2-1,TGTGCCAGCAGTGCGGGACAGGGACTGACCAATGAGCAGTTCTTC,CASSAGQGLTNEQFF
.,TRBV4-3,.,TRBJ1-1,TGCGCCAGCAGCCAAGATTGGGCGAACCCTGAAGCTTTCTTT,CASSQDWANPEAFF
TRBD2,TRBV20-1,many,TRBJ2-3,TGCAGTGCACAGAGGTTCGGCGGGGGGTACACAGATACGCAGTATTTT,CSAQRFGGGYTDTQYF
TRBD1,TRBV4-3,.,TRBJ2-1,TGCGCCAGCAGCCAAGATCCCCCCCGACAGGGTAAGGGGGTCAATGAGCAGTTCTTC,CASSQDPPRQGKGVNEQFF
.,TRBV20-1,.,TRBJ2-2,TGCAGTGCACTTACAGGGAACACCGGGGAGCTGTTTTTT,CSALTGNTGELFF
.,TRBV18,.,TRBJ1-1,TGTGCCAGCTCACCACAACTTGGTCCCACAAGGGACACTGAAGCTTTCTTT,CASSPQLGPTRDTEAFF
TRBD1,TRBV7-2,.,TRBJ2-2,TGTGCCAGCAGCTTAAGGCCAGGGGGAAACGGGGAGCTGTTTTTT,CASSLRPGGNGELFF
.,TRBV12-3/TRBV12-4,few,TRBJ2-3,TGTGCCAGCAGTTTAGTCGGAGACAGAGCAAGCACAGATACGCAGTATTTT,CASSLVGDRASTDTQYF
.,TRBV20-1,many,TRBJ1-2,TGCAGTGCCCGGACGGGGGGTTACGGCTACACCTTC,CSARTGGYGYTF
TRBD2,TRBV29-1,few,TRBJ2-2,TGCAGCGTTGAGTTCCGGGGGGGCACCGGGGAGCTGTTTTTT,CSVEFRGGTGELFF
.,TRBV7-2,.,TRBJ2-7,TGTGCCAGCAGCTTAGCGCGCAGGGGAAGCTCCTACGAGCAGTACTTC,CASSLARRGSSYEQYF
.,TRBV7-2,.,TRBJ2-2,TGTGCCAGCAGCTTAGGTTGGGTGGCCGGGGAGCTGTTTTTT,CASSLGWVAGELFF
TRBD1,TRBV7-6,many,TRBJ2-7,TGTGCCAGCAGTCTACTACAGGGGGATATCTCCTACGAGCAGTACTTC,CASSLLQGDISYEQYF
.,TRBV11-1,many,TRBJ2-1,TGTGCCAGCAGTTCGATTACAGGGCTTTCACGGGGCAATGAGCAGTTCTTC,CASSSITGLSRGNEQFF
TRBD2,TRBV5-1,.,TRBJ2-1,TGCGCCAGCAGCTTCGGGACTACCAGGTCGAGATCCTACAATGAGCAGTTCTTC,CASSFGTTRSRSYNEQFF
.,TRBV29-1,many,TRBJ2-1,TGCAGCGTCCGGCCGAGCTCCTACAATGAGCAGTTCTTC,CSVRPSSYNEQFF
.,TRBV30,few,TRBJ2-5,TGTGCCTGGAGTCCGTACCAAGAGACCCAGTACTTC,CAWSPYQETQYF
.,TRBV11-1,.,TRBJ2-6,TGTGCCAGCAGCTTAGGGAGGGGAGGCTCGTCGGGCGGGGCCAACGTCCTGACTTTC,CASSLGRGGSSGGANVLTF
.,TRBV7-9,.,TRBJ2-4,TGTGCCAGCAGTCTAGGCGGGGTCGTGACCAAAAACATTCAGTACTTC,CASSLGGVVTKNIQYF
TRBD2,TRBV6-5,many,TRBJ2-1,TGTGCCAGCAGCTTAGCGGGGGAACACTACAATGAGCAGTTCTTC,CASSLAGEHYNEQFF
TRBD2,TRBV10-3,few,TRBJ2-1,TGTGCCATCAGTGTGGTCGGGGGGGCAAATGAGCAGTTCTTC,CAISVVGGANEQFF
.,TRBV20-1,many,TRBJ1-6,TGCAGTGCTAGAGATGCAGGGAGGAGGTCACCCCTCCACTTT,CSARDAGRRSPLHF
.,TRBV11-2,few,TRBJ1-2,TGTGCCAGCAGCTTAGTTGAGGGGCTGAACTATGGCTACACCTTC,CASSLVEGLNYGYTF
.,TRBV7-2,many,TRBJ2-3,TGTGCCAGCAGCTTAGAACCCCGAGTGGCAGATACGCAGTATTTT,CASSLEPRVADTQYF
.,TRBV7-2,few,TRBJ2-2,TGTGCCAGCAGCATTCCGGGACTGCCCGGGGAGCTGTTTTTT,CASSIPGLPGELFF
.,TRBV20-1,few,TRBJ2-3,TGCAGTGCTAGAGGAGGGGGCGGGGGGCCCACAGATACGCAGTATTTT,CSARGGGGGPTDTQYF
.,TRBV5-5,many,TRBJ2-7,TGTGCCAGCAGCTTGGGTGGCATCTACGAGCAGTACTTC,CASSLGGIYEQYF
TRBD2,TRBV20-1,many,TRBJ2-1,TGCAGTGCTACAGCGGGGGGGGATGAGCAGTTCTTC,CSATAGGDEQFF
.,TRBV29-1,.,TRBJ2-5,TGCAGCGTTGAAAGGGCGGGATATGGGGGAGAGACCCAGTACTTC,CSVERAGYGGETQYF
.,TRBV9,many,TRBJ1-6,TGTGCCAGCAGCATCGACGAGGGGTCACCCCTCCACTTT,CASSIDEGSPLHF
.,TRBV6-1,.,TRBJ1-5,TGTGCCAGCCGTGACGGAGAACTATATCAGCCCCAGCATTTT,CASRDGELYQPQHF